The 20 T cell receptor beta chains presented below share a single source sample, sequenced in a study of TIL therapy for anti-PD-1-resistant metastatic lung cancer listed by TCRdb under 2021. The immunoSEQ v3 hsTCRB kit was used to amplify TCR beta CDR3 regions from genomic DNA through bias-controlled multiplex PCR. TCRdb stores this immuneACCESS table with in-frame sequences only. Part of the clones is absent; in the studies checked, under half of the shortfall reflects unresolved V genes, and no reason is known for the rest. Recorded for this sample are about 36,000 clones; 73% of them occurred a single time. The ten largest clones take up roughly 5.7% of the sample. What the time point label conveys for this sample: pre-treatment sample, taken before nivolumab and TIL therapy. The sample here was blood, taken at baseline. Source of these receptors: a person aged 30 to 80 with non-small cell lung cancer.

The chain couples TRBV6-5 to TRBJ1-1, with 8 nucleotides matching TRBD1. Trimming took 2 bases from V and 1 from J; bases not matched to a gene: 6. The V gene's germline CDR1 is MNHEY and CDR2 SVGAGI. The CDR3 runs to 16 residues. The CDR3 loop is CASSYLSGGANTEAFF. The DNA of the CDR3 is TGTGCCAGCAGTTACCTGTCAGGGGGCGCGAACACTGAAGCTTTCTTT.

In its sample, this clone was seen once. The V gene is TRBV7-2, the J gene TRBJ2-1, with D hard to call. The CDR3 length is 13 residues. V gave up 3 bases and J gave up 5 bases, with 8 bases separating them. Germline V gene data show CDR1 as SGHTA and CDR2 as FQGNSA. CDR3 sequence reads: CASSFTRDNEQFF. The CDR3 DNA sequence: TGTGCCAGCAGCTTCACCAGAGACAATGAGCAGTTCTTC. The variable domain in full, completed from reference TRBV7-2 and TRBJ2-1, reads GAGVSQSPSNKVTEKGKDVELRCDPISGHTALYWYRQSLGQGLEFLIYFQGNSAPDKSGLPSDRFSAERTGGSVSTLTIQRTQQEDSAVYLCASSFTRDNEQFFGPGTRLTVL.

The rearrangement uses TRBV9 and TRBJ1-6; D is unclear. The CDR3 totals 14 residues. V was cut by 0 bases and J by 5 bases, with 6 bases left in between. CDR1 is SGDLS and CDR2 is YYNGEE in the germline V gene. The CDR3 coding sequence is TGTGCCAGCAGCGTAGGACAAAATAATTCACCCCTCCACTTT. This encodes CASSVGQNNSPLHF.

V gene TRBV5-1 combines with J gene TRBJ1-1, with D possibly being TRBD1 (6 bases). The germline CDR1 and CDR2 sequences are SGHRS and YFSETQ. Trimming took off 4 bases at V and 2 bases at J, with 18 bases between the two ends. The CDR3 is 16 residues long. The chain's CDR3 is CASSLGPTGANTEAFF. CDR3 sequence (DNA): TGCGCCAGCAGCCTCGGCCCAACGGGGGCTAACACTGAAGCTTTCTTT.

This chain links TRBV19 with TRBJ2-2; 9 bases map to TRBD1. Germline CDR1 reads LNHDA; CDR2 reads SQIVND (reference sequence). V shed 10 bases, J shed 2 bases, and the junction held 5 bases outside the gene matches. CDR3 length: 14 amino acids. The CDR3 DNA reads TGTGCCACCTCGGACAGGGGCAACACCGGGGAGCTGTTTTTT. Its translation is CATSDRGNTGELFF.

J is TRBJ1-2 and V is TRBV6-5; D gene unclear. Germline loops: CDR1 MNHEY, CDR2 SVGAGI. Trimming removed 2 bases from V and 4 bases from J, with 8 bases in between. This CDR3 comprises 13 residues. As DNA, the CDR3 is TGTGCCAGCAGTTACAACGCACCCTATGGCTACACCTTC. Translated: CASSYNAPYGYTF.

The chain recombines TRBV9 with TRBJ2-3; TRBD2 agrees at 7 bases. V gave up 2 bases and J gave up 11 bases; unmatched junction bases: 5. Germline values: CDR1 SGDLS, CDR2 YYNGEE. The CDR3 sequence is 12 residues long. The CDR3 loop is CASSVGGRGQYF. The CDR3 bases are TGTGCCAGCAGCGTGGGGGGGAGGGGGCAGTATTTT.

V usage is TRBV11-2 and J usage is TRBJ1-5; D call uncertain. This CDR3 comprises 14 residues. Germline CDR1 SGHAT, CDR2 FQNNGV. Trimming removed 2 bases at V and 2 bases at J, with 7 bases between. Here the CDR3 DNA reads TGTGCCAGCAGCTTAAGTGGGGGCAATCAGCCCCAGCATTTT. Residues: CASSLSGGNQPQHF.

With regard to this clone: A junction end diverges from the germline sequence, so it may reflect a read error. This chain links TRBV30 with TRBJ2-5, with unresolved D. CDR1 is GTSNPN, CDR2 SVGIG, per germline (reference sequence). The CDR3 is 13 residues long. CDR3 protein: CAWTPGLQGTQYF. The CDR3 nucleotides read TGTGCCTGGACCCCCGGCCTACAAGGGACCCAGTACTTC.

CDR3 in amino acids: CASSPSLWDRGETQYF. The CDR3 DNA is TGTGCCAGCAGCCCTAGCTTGTGGGACAGGGGGGAGACCCAGTACTTC. The chain joins TRBV7-8 to TRBJ2-5, with 11 positions matching TRBD1. The CDR3 is 16 amino acids. Germline V gene sequence: CDR1 SGHVS, CDR2 FQNEAQ. V was pared by 5 bases and J by 5 bases, with 10 bases of the junction left unmatched.

The rearrangement joins TRBV7-3 to TRBJ2-3; 7 nucleotides line up with TRBD1. The CDR3 consists of 13 residues. Germline CDR1 and CDR2: SGHTA and FQGTGA. Trimming cost V 3 bases and J 3 bases; bases outside gene matches: 0. The CDR3 reads CASSLGQTDTQYF. CDR3 coding DNA: TGTGCCAGCAGCTTGGGACAGACAGATACGCAGTATTTT.

The chain recombines TRBV7-3 with TRBJ2-1; D may be TRBD1 or TRBD2 (6 bases each). The CDR3 is made up of 16 amino acids. CDR1 and CDR2 (germline): SGHTA, FQGTGA. V was cut by 0 bases and J by 5 bases, with 14 bases left in between. For the CDR3, the DNA is TGTGCCAGCAGCTTAACCACAGGGACGGGGGACAATGAGCAGTTCTTC. It codes for CASSLTTGTGDNEQFF.

V gene TRBV10-1 combines with J gene TRBJ2-3; 7 nucleotides align to TRBD1. J gave up 4 bases and V 5 bases, and 9 bases lay outside the gene matches. This CDR3 is built from 15 residues. Germline lookup yields CDR1 WNHNN and CDR2 SYGVQD (reference sequence). CDR3 nucleotide sequence: TGCGCCAGCAGTTTTGGGACAGCATTACCAGATACGCAGTATTTT. This encodes CASSFGTALPDTQYF.

The chain recombines TRBV5-1 with TRBJ2-5; D may be TRBD2 (6 bases). The ends were cut back, 4 bases at V and 1 base at J, with 14 bases in the middle. Germline V CDR1 and CDR2: SGHRS, YFSETQ. CDR3 length: 15 residues. CDR3 DNA: TGCGCCAGCAGCCCGGGTGCGGGGTCCCAAGAGACCCAGTACTTC. Translated: CASSPGAGSQETQYF.

The chain uses TRBV7-2 and TRBJ2-1, with TRBD2 matching over 7 bases. CDR3 size: 16 residues. Germline assignment: CDR1 SGHTA and CDR2 FQGNSA. V dropped 1 base and J dropped 7; count of bases not matched to a gene: 10. CDR3 nucleotide sequence: TGTGCCAGCAGCTTAGTTTCGGGCGGGAGAGTAAATGAGCAGTTCTTC. This sequence encodes CASSLVSGGRVNEQFF.

The chain has TRBV5-6 and TRBJ1-3; D is uncertain. The germline V and J ends were trimmed by 5 bases and 0 bases, with 21 bases remaining between them. This CDR3 contains 18 residues. The V gene's germline CDR1 is SGHDT and CDR2 YYEEEE. CDR3 nucleotides: TGTGCCAGCAGTTCCTACCGCTACGACGCCACCTCTGGAAACACCATATATTTT. Protein sequence: CASSSYRYDATSGNTIYF.

In this sample, this clone turned up a few times. This chain uses TRBV19 with TRBJ1-2, with no clear D. Germline CDR1 LNHDA, CDR2 SQIVND (reference sequence). The V end was cut by 7 bases, the J end by 4 bases, with 4 bases between. The CDR3 has 10 residues. CDR3 region: CASMGYGYTF. The CDR3, as DNA: TGTGCCAGTATGGGCTATGGCTACACCTTC.

The chain links TRBV7-8 to TRBJ1-3, with D possibly TRBD1 on 5 matching bases. The length of the CDR3 is 13 residues. Germline CDR1 SGHVS, CDR2 FQNEAQ. Trimming shortened V by 5 bases and J by 4 bases, and 9 bases separated the two germline ends. CDR3 nucleotide sequence: TGTGCCAGCAGCGGGGGACCGGGAAACACCATATATTTT. This gives the protein CASSGGPGNTIYF.

The chain carries TRBV7-3 and TRBJ1-1, with 9 positions matching TRBD1. The CDR3 extends over 14 amino acids. Trimming removed 6 bases from V and 4 bases from J; junction bases left unmatched: 6. Germline-derived CDR1 and CDR2 are SGHTA and FQGTGA. CDR3 protein: CASRPTGGITEAFF. In DNA, the CDR3 is TGTGCCAGCAGGCCGACAGGGGGTATCACTGAAGCTTTCTTT.

The V and J genes are TRBV9 and TRBJ2-1, with D perhaps being TRBD1 or TRBD2 (5 bases each). CDR1 is SGDLS and CDR2 is YYNGEE in the germline V gene. With 1 base removed from V and 10 bases from J, the gap between germline ends came to 15 bases. This CDR3 contains 14 residues. The CDR3 bases are TGTGCCAGCAGCGTATTAGGGGACGCAAGGGAGCAGTTCTTC. This gives the protein CASSVLGDAREQFF.